Listed below are T cell receptor beta chains from one sample, sequenced in a study of cytomegalovirus exposure and HLA in healthy donors. Profiled with immunoSEQ multiplex PCR; TCRdb holds only in-frame clones, not every one. The sample holds about 160,000 clones, approximately 79% seen once. The material sequenced was PBMCs. All receptors derive from a man between 60 and 75 years old in good health and CMV-seronegative. Both conserved end residues are trimmed from each CDR3.

>TRBJ1-3|TRBV7-8
ASSPNPGRGSGNTIY
>TRBJ2-3|TRBV6-4
ASSLGLAGTDTQY
>TRBJ2-3|TRBV7-2
ASSSGTSGGTDTQY
>TRBJ1-4|TRBV4-2
ASSQVADEKLF
>-|TRBV11-3
ASSLGTGAYEQY
>TRBJ1-6|TRBV6-5
ASRKQGANSPLH
>TRBJ1-2|TRBV27
ASSLIGDRAGGYGYT
>TRBJ2-2|TRBV5-1
ASSLDPGQGTTGELF
>TRBJ2-5|TRBV4-3
ASSQDTGKETQY
>TRBJ1-6|TRBV28
ATGTGDRPLH
>TRBJ2-1|TRBV4-1
ASSRPGLAGDGQF
>TRBJ2-3|TRBV6-4
ASRESGTDTQY
>TRBJ2-5|TRBV9
ASSVGLGLADGGTQY
>TRBJ1-1|TRBV28
ASSPPGQGPPEAF
>TRBJ2-4|TRBV11-1
ASSLVGKQGGRNIQY
>TRBJ2-4|TRBV6-5
ASSYRTGWNIQY
>TRBJ2-2|TRBV9
ASSSPRASGNTGELF
>TRBJ2-2|TRBV29-1
SSGPSGGAAAGELF
>-|TRBV19
ASSIDLGGQGLYEQY
>TRBJ2-5|TRBV7-2
ASSPGTSEVTQY
>TRBJ2-5|TRBV27
ASSRQGLEETQY
>TRBJ2-1|TRBV5-1
ASGPRLAHNEQF
>TRBJ1-4|TRBV6-5
ASSYLPRTNEKLF
>TRBJ2-3|TRBV5-1
ASSLGQADTQY
>TRBJ2-7|TRBV5-1
ASSSGQGANYEQY
>TRBJ1-5|TRBV5-1
ASSSEGGEGQPQH